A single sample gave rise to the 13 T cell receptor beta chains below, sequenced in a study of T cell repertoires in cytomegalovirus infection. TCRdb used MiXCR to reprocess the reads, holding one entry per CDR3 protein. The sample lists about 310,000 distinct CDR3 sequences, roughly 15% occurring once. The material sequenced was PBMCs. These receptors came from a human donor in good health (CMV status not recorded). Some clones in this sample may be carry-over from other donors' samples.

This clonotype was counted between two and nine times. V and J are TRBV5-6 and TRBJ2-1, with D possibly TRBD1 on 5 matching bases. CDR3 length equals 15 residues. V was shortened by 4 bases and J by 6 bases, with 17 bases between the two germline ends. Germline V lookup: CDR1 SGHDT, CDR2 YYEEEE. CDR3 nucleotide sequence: TGTGCCAGCAGCCCCCGTGGGGCAGGTGGCAATGAGCAGTTCTTC. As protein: CASSPRGAGGNEQFF.

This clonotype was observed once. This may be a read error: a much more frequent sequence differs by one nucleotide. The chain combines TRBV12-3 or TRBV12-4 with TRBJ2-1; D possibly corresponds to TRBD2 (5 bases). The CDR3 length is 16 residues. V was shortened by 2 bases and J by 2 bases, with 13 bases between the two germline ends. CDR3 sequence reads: CASSLYAGSPYNEQFF. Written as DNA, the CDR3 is TGTGCCAGCAGTTTATATGCGGGCAGTCCCTACAATGAGCAGTTCTTC.

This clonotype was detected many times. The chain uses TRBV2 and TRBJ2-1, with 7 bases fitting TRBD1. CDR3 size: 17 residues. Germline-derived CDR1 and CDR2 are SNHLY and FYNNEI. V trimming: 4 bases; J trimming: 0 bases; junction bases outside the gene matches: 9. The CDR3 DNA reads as TGTGCCAGCAGTGGCCCCGGGACAGTTCTCTCCTACAATGAGCAGTTCTTC. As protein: CASSGPGTVLSYNEQFF.

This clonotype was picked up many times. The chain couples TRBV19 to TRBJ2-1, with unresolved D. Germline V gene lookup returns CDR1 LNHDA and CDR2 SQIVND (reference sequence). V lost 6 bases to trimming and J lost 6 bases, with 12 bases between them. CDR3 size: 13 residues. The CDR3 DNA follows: TGTGCCAGTAGAATATCCCTGGGCAATGAGCAGTTCTTC. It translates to CASRISLGNEQFF. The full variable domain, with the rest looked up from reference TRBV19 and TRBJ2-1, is DGGITQSPKYLFRKEGQNVTLSCEQNLNHDAMYWYRQDPGQGLRLIYYSQIVNDFQKGDIAEGYSVSREKKESFPLTVTSAQKNPTAFYLCASRISLGNEQFFGPGTRLTVL.

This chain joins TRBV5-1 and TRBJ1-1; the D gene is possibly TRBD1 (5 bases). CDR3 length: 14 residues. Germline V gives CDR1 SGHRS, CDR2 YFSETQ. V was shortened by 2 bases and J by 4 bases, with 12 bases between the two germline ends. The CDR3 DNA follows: TGCGCCAGCAGCTTTCCCAGGGAGGGCACTGAAGCTTTCTTT. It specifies CASSFPREGTEAFF.

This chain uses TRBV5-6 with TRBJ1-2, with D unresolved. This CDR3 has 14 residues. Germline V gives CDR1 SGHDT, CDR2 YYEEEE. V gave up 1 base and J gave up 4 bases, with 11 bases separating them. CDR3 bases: TGTGCCAGCAGCTTGTTTGAGAGCGGCTATGGCTACACCTTC. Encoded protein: CASSLFESGYGYTF. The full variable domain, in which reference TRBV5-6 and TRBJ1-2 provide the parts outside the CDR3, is DAGVTQSPTHLIKTRGQQVTLRCSPKSGHDTVSWYQQALGQGPQFIFQYYEEEERQRGNFPDRFSGHQFPNYSSELNVNALLLGDSALYLCASSLFESGYGYTFGSGTRLTVV.

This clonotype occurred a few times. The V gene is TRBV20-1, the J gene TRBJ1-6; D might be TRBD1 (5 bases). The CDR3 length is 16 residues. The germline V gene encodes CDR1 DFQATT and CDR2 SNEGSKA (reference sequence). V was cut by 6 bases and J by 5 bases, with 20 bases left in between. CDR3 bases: TGCAGTGCCATTCAGGGAGGGGTCTATCATAATTCACCCCTCCACTTT. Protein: CSAIQGGVYHNSPLHF.

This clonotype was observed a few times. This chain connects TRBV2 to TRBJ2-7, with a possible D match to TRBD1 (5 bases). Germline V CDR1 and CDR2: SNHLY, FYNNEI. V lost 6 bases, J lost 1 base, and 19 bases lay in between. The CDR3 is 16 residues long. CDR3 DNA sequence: TGTGCCAGCAGCGGCCAGGGATTGGCTAATTCCTACGAGCAGTACTTC. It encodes CASSGQGLANSYEQYF.

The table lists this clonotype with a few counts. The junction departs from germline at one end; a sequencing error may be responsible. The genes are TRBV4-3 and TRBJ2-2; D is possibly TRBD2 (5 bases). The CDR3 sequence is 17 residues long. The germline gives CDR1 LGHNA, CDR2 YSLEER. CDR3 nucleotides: TGCGCCAGCAACCAAGAGGGTAGACCCGGGGACACCGGGGAGCTGTTTTTT. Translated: CASNQEGRPGDTGELFF.

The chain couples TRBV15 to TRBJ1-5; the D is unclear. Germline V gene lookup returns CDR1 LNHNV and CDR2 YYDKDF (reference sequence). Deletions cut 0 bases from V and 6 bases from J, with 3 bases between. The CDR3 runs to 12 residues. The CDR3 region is CATSRDGQPQHF. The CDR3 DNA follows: TGTGCCACCAGCAGAGATGGTCAGCCCCAGCATTTT. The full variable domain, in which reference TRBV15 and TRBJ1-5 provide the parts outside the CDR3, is DAMVIQNPRYQVTQFGKPVTLSCSQTLNHNVMYWYQQKSSQAPKLLFHYYDKDFNNEADTPDNFQSRRPNTSFCFLDIRSPGLGDTAMYLCATSRDGQPQHFGDGTRLSIL.

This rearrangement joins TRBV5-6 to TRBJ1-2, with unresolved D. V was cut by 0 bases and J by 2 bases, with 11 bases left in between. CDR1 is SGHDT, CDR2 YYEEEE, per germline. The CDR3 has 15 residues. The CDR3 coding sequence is TGTGCCAGCAGCTTGGATAGCTTCTGGAACTATGGCTACACCTTC. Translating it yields CASSLDSFWNYGYTF.

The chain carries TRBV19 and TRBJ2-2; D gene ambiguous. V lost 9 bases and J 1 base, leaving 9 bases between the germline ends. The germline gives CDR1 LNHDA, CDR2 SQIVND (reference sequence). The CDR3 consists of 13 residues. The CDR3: CASRTLNTGELFF. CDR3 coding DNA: TGTGCCAGCAGGACGCTGAACACCGGGGAGCTGTTTTTT. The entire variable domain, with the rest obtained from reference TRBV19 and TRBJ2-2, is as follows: DGGITQSPKYLFRKEGQNVTLSCEQNLNHDAMYWYRQDPGQGLRLIYYSQIVNDFQKGDIAEGYSVSREKKESFPLTVTSAQKNPTAFYLCASRTLNTGELFFGEGSRLTVL.

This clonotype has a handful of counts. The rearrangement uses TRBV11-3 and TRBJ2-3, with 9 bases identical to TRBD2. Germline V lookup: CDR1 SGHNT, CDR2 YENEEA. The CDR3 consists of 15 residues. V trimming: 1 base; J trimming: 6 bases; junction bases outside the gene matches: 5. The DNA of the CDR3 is TGTGCCAGCAGCTTAGGCAGCGGGGGGATGGATACGCAGTATTTT. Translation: CASSLGSGGMDTQYF.